The present T cell receptor (beta chain) was sequenced within a study of blood T cell repertoires in COVID-19. Study-wide background: Whether acute or convalescent, the COVID-19 samples came from the United States, Italy and Spain. From T cells, B-cell-depleted T cells, or PBMCs came the material, which was cDNA or gDNA.

Authors' data handling: The authors estimated nucleated cell counts from reference gene primer amplification. Here immunoSEQ multiplex PCR was the method, and the copy in TCRdb shows in-frame clones only, minus some. V, J and clone size were drawn from that table, and D and trimming were deduced from the DNA. Altogether over 110,000 clones are present, 80% being singletons, with the ten largest covering 3% to 4.5%. The CDR3 spans 16 residues. Trimming shortened V by 4 bases and J by 2 bases, and 17 bases separated the two germline ends. CDR1 is SGHTA, CDR2 FQGTGA, per germline. This clonotype originated in a man in his 70s who had recovered from COVID-19. This chain links TRBV7-3 with TRBJ1-1, with no clear D. Sequenced input: peripheral blood. The CDR3 coding sequence is TGTGCCAGCAGCTCGTTCCACCAAAAAGCTAACACTGAAGCTTTCTTT. Protein product: CASSSFHQKANTEAFF. Complete variable domain (other parts from reference TRBV7-3 and TRBJ1-1): GAGVSQTPSNKVTEKGKYVELRCDPISGHTALYWYRQSLGQGPEFLIYFQGTGAADDSGLPNDRFFAVRPEGSVSTLKIQRTERGDSAVYLCASSSFHQKANTEAFFGQGTRLTVV.